A selection of T cell receptor beta chains follows, all from one sample in a study of T cells in Graves' hyperthyroidism and ophthalmopathy. A single record per CDR3 protein comes from TCRdb applying MiXCR to the multiplex PCR reads. The sample holds under 400,000 distinct CDR3 sequences, around 17% seen once. Sequenced input: blood. All receptors come from a young man with Graves' hyperthyroidism. CDR3s include the opening cysteine and the closing phenylalanine or tryptophan.

v_call,j_call,cdr3_aa
TRBV14,TRBJ2-5,CASSPLDRQETQYF
TRBV7-8,TRBJ2-2,CASSLIRAGELFF
TRBV20-1,TRBJ2-2,CSAPRTGMPGELFF
TRBV24-1,TRBJ1-5,CAVQGEVSQPQHF
TRBV5-5,TRBJ1-4,CASNLGVLPSSGEKLFF
TRBV20-1,TRBJ2-7,CSAHGQESYEQYF
TRBV20-1,TRBJ1-2,CSARVTDRGDGYTF
TRBV12-5,TRBJ2-1,CASGQTGPSYNEQFF
TRBV20-1,TRBJ2-2,CSAVGGHLTGELFF
TRBV4-1,TRBJ1-5,CASSQDLVGTVGRPQHF
TRBV5-1,TRBJ1-1,CASAEVSNTEAFF
TRBV7-9,TRBJ2-3,CASSSRLAGGLTDTQYF
TRBV20-1,TRBJ2-7,CSARDGQGYYEQYF
TRBV20-1,TRBJ1-2,CSASDRGDYGYTF
TRBV20-1,TRBJ1-1,CSAVTGDSEAFF
TRBV10-2,TRBJ2-5,CASREKVGLQETQYF
TRBV7-8,TRBJ2-1,CASRTDRGLGEQFF
TRBV3-1,TRBJ2-5,CASSPLGGWDQETQYF
TRBV20-1,TRBJ1-1,CSARDHDRGTEAFF
TRBV30,TRBJ1-2,CAWSDSGGYGYTF
TRBV11-2,TRBJ1-1,CASSPRQALNTEAFF
TRBV12-3/TRBV12-4,TRBJ1-3,CASSLKGPGNTIYF
TRBV27,TRBJ2-1,CASSQTDRANEQFF
TRBV5-1,TRBJ2-7,CASSLGGYEQYF
TRBV10-3,TRBJ2-5,CAISESRTSYQETQYF
TRBV20-1,TRBJ2-5,CSARVRGGQYF
TRBV20-1,TRBJ1-1,CSATSGDLRTEAFF
TRBV27,TRBJ2-2,CASRGGIYNTGELFF
TRBV28,TRBJ2-4,CASSLIDGLAKNIQYF
TRBV25-1,TRBJ1-3,CASSDWTGSGNTIYF
TRBV7-8,TRBJ2-2,CASSTMEYGELFF
TRBV30,TRBJ2-3,CAWSTTGLSTDTQYF
TRBV7-2,TRBJ2-3,CASSPSGIRDTQYF
TRBV11-2,TRBJ2-1,CASSLVTSGRNEQFF
TRBV30,TRBJ1-4,CAGARDTVNEKLFF
TRBV28,TRBJ2-3,CASSVGLAGGSTDTQYF
TRBV29-1,TRBJ2-7,CSVVDYEQYF
TRBV4-1,TRBJ1-2,CASSQVGTGLRNGYTF